This is a list of T cell receptor beta chains from one sample in a study of T-cell reconstitution after alpha-beta-depleted transplantation in children. TCRdb analysed the PCR reads with MiXCR anew, one entry per CDR3 protein. The top ten hold around 14% of the sample, which has 600,000 or so distinct CDR3 sequences, more than 20% seen once. The material sequenced was PBMCs, mostly from graft donor cells, taken 360 days after TCRalphabeta/CD19-depleted stem cell transplant. These receptors were obtained from a boy younger than two who had a stem cell transplant for acute myeloid leukemia, so the T cells may come from the graft donor. Each CDR3 is given with its conserved first and last residue. The D gene is left open where the match is weak. Rows give clone size only sometimes, using once, few, many, or a class for an expanded clone.

d_call	clone_size	v_call	j_call	cdr3_aa	cdr3_nt
NA	few	TRBV7-9	TRBJ1-1	CATGGVKGAEAFF	TGTGCAACGGGGGGGGTGAAGGGGGCTGAAGCTTTCTTT
TRBD1	many	TRBV9	TRBJ1-1	CASSETGTEEAFF	TGTGCCAGCAGTGAAACCGGGACAGAAGAAGCTTTCTTT
TRBD1	NA	TRBV29-1	TRBJ2-7	CSVARDRAYEQYF	TGCAGCGTCGCCCGGGACAGGGCCTACGAGCAGTACTTC
TRBD1	few	TRBV29-1	TRBJ2-3	CSVVRQGVTDTQYF	TGCAGCGTTGTTCGCCAGGGGGTCACAGATACGCAGTATTTT
NA	many	TRBV9	TRBJ2-2	CASSVLGALYPTGGRNTGELFF	TGTGCCAGCAGCGTACTCGGAGCCCTATACCCAACCGGGGGCCGGAACACCGGGGAGCTGTTTTTT
TRBD1	NA	TRBV28	TRBJ2-5	CASSTGNKGQPQETQYF	TGTGCCAGCAGTACAGGGAATAAGGGACAGCCACAAGAGACCCAGTACTTC
TRBD2	NA	TRBV12-3/TRBV12-4	TRBJ2-7	CASSMGLAGGSEQYF	TGTGCCAGCAGTATGGGACTAGCGGGGGGTTCCGAGCAGTACTTC
NA	few	TRBV6-5	TRBJ2-3	CASSYSERGCRCTDTQYF	TGTGCCAGCAGTTACTCGGAAAGGGGGTGTAGGTGCACAGATACGCAGTATTTT
TRBD2	few	TRBV6-1	TRBJ2-3	CASSGTSGDTDTQYF	TGTGCCAGCAGCGGGACTAGCGGGGACACAGATACGCAGTATTTT
NA	few	TRBV12-3/TRBV12-4	TRBJ2-5	CASSLAMTAFGETQYF	TGTGCCAGCAGTTTAGCCATGACAGCCTTCGGAGAGACCCAGTACTTC
NA	NA	TRBV2	TRBJ1-5	CASSPPYQPQHF	TGTGCCAGCAGCCCACCCTATCAGCCCCAGCATTTT
NA	NA	TRBV4-1	TRBJ1-1	CASSQGGGEKGTEAFF	TGCGCCAGCAGCCAAGGAGGAGGGGAGAAGGGGACTGAAGCTTTCTTT
NA	NA	TRBV20-1	TRBJ2-2	CSARGSATGELFF	TGCAGTGCCAGGGGCTCGGCCACCGGGGAGCTGTTTTTT
NA	many	TRBV20-1	TRBJ2-1	CSARVGGNEQFF	TGCAGTGCTAGAGTAGGAGGGAATGAGCAGTTCTTC
NA	few	TRBV20-1	TRBJ2-3	CSASFAGASSTDTQYF	TGCAGTGCTAGCTTCGCGGGGGCCTCTAGCACAGATACGCAGTATTTT
NA	few	TRBV20-1	TRBJ2-7	CSASGWSSYEQYF	TGCAGTGCTTCGGGATGGAGTTCCTACGAGCAGTACTTC
NA	many	TRBV29-1	TRBJ1-5	CSVVGAPNQPQHF	TGCAGCGTAGTGGGGGCTCCGAATCAGCCCCAGCATTTT
NA	NA	TRBV20-1	TRBJ2-3	CSARDPRQLPGLDTQYF	TGCAGTGCTAGAGATCCCCGTCAACTCCCCGGCCTCGATACGCAGTATTTT
TRBD2	NA	TRBV5-1	TRBJ2-2	CASRPTSGNTGELFF	TGCGCCAGCAGGCCGACTAGCGGCAACACCGGGGAGCTGTTTTTT
NA	NA	TRBV20-1	TRBJ2-5	CSARDPSAAGETQYF	TGCAGTGCTAGAGATCCTAGCGCCGCGGGCGAGACCCAGTACTTC
TRBD1	many	TRBV6-1	TRBJ1-6	CASREPTGDSPLHF	TGTGCCAGCAGGGAACCGACAGGGGATTCACCCCTCCACTTT
TRBD1	few	TRBV5-1	TRBJ2-7	CASSLWTGSDYEQYF	TGCGCCAGCAGCTTGTGGACAGGGTCGGACTACGAGCAGTACTTC
TRBD1	few	TRBV29-1	TRBJ1-1	CSVEPRRGSEAFF	TGCAGCGTCGAGCCCCGCAGGGGGAGTGAAGCTTTCTTT
TRBD1	many	TRBV12-3/TRBV12-4	TRBJ1-3	CASSLGGTGAGNTIYF	TGTGCCAGCAGTTTAGGCGGGACAGGGGCTGGAAACACCATATATTTT
NA	many	TRBV12-3/TRBV12-4	TRBJ2-1	CASRAVGGYEQFF	TGTGCCAGCAGAGCGGTCGGGGGCTATGAGCAGTTCTTC
NA	NA	TRBV20-1	TRBJ2-6	CSARPHGSGANVLTF	TGCAGTGCTAGACCCCACGGTTCTGGGGCCAACGTCCTGACTTTC
NA	NA	TRBV20-1	TRBJ2-3	CSASRASSRTDTQYF	TGCAGTGCTAGTAGGGCTAGCAGTCGCACAGATACGCAGTATTTT
NA	NA	TRBV15	TRBJ2-5	CATSRAREETQYF	TGTGCCACCAGCAGAGCCAGGGAGGAGACCCAGTACTTC
NA	NA	TRBV20-1	TRBJ2-3	CSASMRGPRTDTQYF	TGCAGTGCTAGTATGCGGGGTCCCCGCACAGATACGCAGTATTTT
NA	many	TRBV5-1	TRBJ2-1	CASSTGVGSSEQFF	TGCGCCAGCAGCACGGGGGTCGGTAGTAGTGAGCAGTTCTTC
TRBD1	many	TRBV3-1	TRBJ1-4	CASSRGTGNEKLFF	TGTGCCAGCAGCCGGGGGACAGGGAACGAAAAACTGTTTTTT
NA	NA	TRBV15	TRBJ2-2	CATTRMYQGTPGELFF	TGTGCCACGACGAGAATGTACCAGGGGACACCCGGGGAGCTGTTTTTT
NA	many	TRBV18	TRBJ2-1	CASSQQAYNEQFF	TGTGCCAGCTCTCAGCAGGCCTACAATGAGCAGTTCTTC
NA	many	TRBV5-5	TRBJ2-1	CASTLGQLNEQFF	TGTGCCAGCACCCTAGGACAGCTGAATGAGCAGTTCTTC
NA	NA	TRBV15	TRBJ2-2	CATSRDRGRRLTGELFF	TGTGCCACCAGCAGAGACAGGGGACGGAGGCTCACCGGGGAGCTGTTTTTT
NA	many	TRBV4-3	TRBJ1-4	CASSQGDGSNEKLFF	TGCGCCAGCAGCCAAGGGGACGGCAGTAATGAAAAACTGTTTTTT
NA	NA	TRBV15	TRBJ2-1	CATSRDRVFDNEQFF	TGTGCCACCAGCAGAGACAGGGTTTTCGACAATGAGCAGTTCTTC